This T cell receptor (beta chain) was sequenced in a study of blood T cell repertoires in COVID-19. The CDR3 totals 12 residues. Per germline, CDR1 LGHDT and CDR2 YNNKEL (reference sequence). Losses at the gene ends were 5 bases for V and 6 bases for J; bases not matched to a gene: 4. Cohorts were assigned according to the clinical history that participants reported. As handled by the study authors: Scientists estimated how many nucleated cells there were by amplifying reference gene primers. Here immunoSEQ multiplex PCR was the method, and the copy in TCRdb shows in-frame clones only, minus some. The V and J calls and clone size are taken from that table; D and trimming were inferred from the DNA. The data show hundreds of thousands of clones, approximately 91% seen once.

This clonotype was obtained from a woman aged 40 to 50 with acute COVID-19. This chain connects TRBV3-1 (or the pseudogene TRBV3-2) to TRBJ2-7; 7 bases map to TRBD1. Sequencing input: PBMCs or T cells enriched from blood (not recorded which). The CDR3 DNA follows: TGTGCCAGCAGCTTAACAGGGGTCGAGCAGTACTTC. Protein: CASSLTGVEQYF.